One sample yielded the 23 T cell receptor beta chains listed below, sequenced in a study of Tregs in tolerant kidney transplant recipients (dated by TCRdb to about 2019). The method behind the library was the immunoSEQ multiplex PCR assay. The clones in this table, taken by TCRdb from immuneACCESS, are in-frame only. Not every clone is retained; where verified, under half of the shortfall comes from an unresolved V gene, and the cause of the rest is unknown. This sample's clone table shows 14,000 or so clones. The ten largest clones add up to 25% to 30% of the sample. The sample's time point label, in plain terms: 6 months after combined kidney and bone marrow transplant. Transplants used related donors with nonmyeloablative bone marrow transplantation; mixed chimerism was transient in the human trials. The material was CD8+ T cells from blood (PBMCs), obtained 6 months after the transplant. Source of these receptors: a human patient who received a combined kidney and bone marrow transplant. Where a transplant has occurred, the graft donor may have supplied some of the T cells.

In the case of this clone: The CDR3 end falls 3 residues outside the read, so it is completed with the germline J gene. The chain uses TRBV5-8 and TRBJ1-2, with TRBD1 matching over 7 bases. The CDR3 length is 15 residues. V lost 1 base to trimming and J lost 2 bases; unmatched junction nucleotides: 5. CDR1 and CDR2 (germline): SGHTS, YDEGEE. Partial CDR3 DNA: TGTGCCAGCAGCTTGTTAGGGGGCCCGAACTATGGC. Encoded protein: CASSLLGGPNYG. From start to end, the CDR3 is CASSLLGGPNYGYTF.

Concerning this clone itself: The missing CDR3 end, 3 residues past where the read stops, is filled in from the germline J gene. This rearrangement joins TRBV4-1 to TRBJ1-1, with a possible D match to TRBD1 (6 bases). This CDR3 region has 13 residues. The germline V gene has CDR1 MGHRA and CDR2 YSYEKL. CDR3 in amino acids: CASSPYGGGEAFF. CDR3 DNA, as far as it was read: TGCGCCAGCAGCCCTTACGGGGGGGGCGAA.

For this clone: The read falls 3 residues short of the CDR3 end, and the missing part is taken from the germline J gene. The chain employs TRBV19 and TRBJ2-1; the D is unclear. This CDR3 is built from 13 residues. Germline assignment: CDR1 LNHDA and CDR2 SQIVND (reference sequence). V lost 3 bases and J 9 bases, leaving 12 bases between the germline ends. The part of the CDR3 DNA that was read is TGTGCCAGTAGTATGAGCGCTCGACGTGAG. Protein sequence: CASSMSARRE. The entire CDR3 protein is CASSMSARREQFF.

For this clone: The DNA ends 3 residues before the CDR3 does, and the rest of the CDR3 is filled in from the germline J gene. This CDR3 is also generated by other DNA sequences in the sample. The chain couples TRBV29-1 to TRBJ2-5; 9 bases match TRBD1. V lost 1 base to trimming and J lost 4 bases; unmatched junction nucleotides: 10. CDR3 length equals 16 residues. Germline V gives CDR1 SQVTM, CDR2 ANQGSEA. The sequenced part of the CDR3 DNA is TGCAGCGTTGAAGGTCGAGGCGAGACAGGGGGAGAGACC. It encodes CSVEGRGETGGET. In full, the CDR3 reads CSVEGRGETGGETQYF.

Concerning this clone itself: The read halts 3 residues ahead of the CDR3 end, with the missing end drawn from the germline J gene. This chain connects TRBV10-3 to TRBJ2-5, with a weak D call TRBD2 (5 bases). Germline-derived CDR1 and CDR2 are ENHRY and SYGVKD. CDR3 size: 14 residues. This CDR3 is CAINTDSGIDTQYF. The covered CDR3 bases are TGTGCCATCAACACGGACTCGGGGATTGATACC.

Turning to this clone: Read data end 3 residues before the CDR3 end; the end is taken from the germline J gene. The rearrangement joins TRBV7-9 to TRBJ2-4; D may be TRBD1 (6 bases). The V gene's germline CDR1 is SEHNR and CDR2 FQNEAQ (reference sequence). This CDR3 contains 14 residues. The DNA read from the CDR3 is TGTGCCAGCAGCTTAGGAGGACAGTACTATGGT. Protein: CASSLGGQYYG. The whole CDR3 sequence reads CASSLGGQYYGQYF.

On this clone: The read comes to an end 3 residues before the CDR3 does, leaving the germline J gene to fill in the end. V usage is TRBV10-2 and J usage is TRBJ1-6; the D is unclear. Trimming took off 2 bases at V and 7 bases at J, with 6 bases between the two ends. The V gene's germline CDR1 is WSHSY and CDR2 SAAADI. The CDR3 is 13 residues long. The sequenced part of the CDR3 DNA is TGCGCCAGCAGTGAGGTCCCGAATTCACCC. Encoded protein: CASSEVPNSP. In full, the CDR3 reads CASSEVPNSPLHF.

CDR3 loop: CASSVLAGRYNEQFF. CDR3 DNA (partial): TGCGCCAGCAGCGTATTAGCGGGACGGTACAATGAG. This chain connects TRBV5-1 to TRBJ2-1; TRBD2 matches 8 bases. Read data end 3 residues before the CDR3 end; the end is taken from the germline J gene. This CDR3 is 15 amino acids long. The V segment lost 4 bases and the J segment 4 bases; nucleotides outside the gene matches: 7. The germline V gene has CDR1 SGHRS and CDR2 YFSETQ.

As concerns this clone: The read halts 3 residues ahead of the CDR3 end, with the missing end drawn from the germline J gene. The chain has TRBV6-1 and TRBJ2-2, with 9 bases fitting TRBD1. This CDR3 region has 17 residues. The germline V gene encodes CDR1 MNHNS and CDR2 SASEGT. After removal of 2 bases from V and 5 bases from J, the junction contained 9 bases not matched to a gene. Partial CDR3 DNA: TGTGCCAGCAGTGAATGGCTAGGGACAGGGTTTACCGGGGAG. Protein: CASSEWLGTGFTGE. The whole CDR3 protein reads CASSEWLGTGFTGELFF.

A word on this clone: Read coverage stops 3 residues before the CDR3 terminus; the germline J gene supplies the remainder. This rearrangement joins TRBV5-1 to TRBJ1-1; TRBD1 is a possible D gene (5 bases). The germline gives CDR1 SGHRS, CDR2 YFSETQ. Trimming cost V 2 bases and J 4 bases, with 15 bases left between them. The CDR3 consists of 15 residues. CDR3 region: CASSLGVSGSTEAFF. The covered CDR3 bases are TGCGCCAGCAGCTTAGGGGTATCAGGTAGCACTGAA.

With respect to this clone: The CDR3 end falls 3 residues outside the read, so it is completed with the germline J gene. V is TRBV10-3 and J is TRBJ1-2; the match to TRBD1 covers 7 bases. Germline loops: CDR1 ENHRY, CDR2 SYGVKD. The CDR3 has 15 amino acids. With 1 base clipped from V and 0 bases from J, the junction kept 2 bases outside the gene matches. CDR3 DNA (partial): TGTGCCATCAGTGAGTGGGGACAGCCTAACTATGGC. Translation: CAISEWGQPNYG. From start to end, the CDR3 is CAISEWGQPNYGYTF.

Concerning this clone: The read halts 3 residues ahead of the CDR3 end, with the missing end drawn from the germline J gene. J is TRBJ2-7 and V is TRBV29-1; tentative D call: TRBD2 (5 bases). Looked up from germline, CDR1 is SQVTM and CDR2 is ANQGSEA. CDR3 length: 11 residues. The ends were cut back, 4 bases at V and 3 bases at J, with 7 bases in the middle. The CDR3 sequence: CSVGDYYEQYF. The sequenced CDR3 bases are TGCAGCGTTGGTGACTACTACGAG.

Comments on this clone: From the germline J gene comes the end of the CDR3, since the read stops 3 residues before it. The rearrangement joins TRBV7-9 to TRBJ2-3; D is ambiguous. This CDR3 has 11 amino acids. Germline values: CDR1 SEHNR, CDR2 FQNEAQ (reference sequence). V shed 6 bases and J shed 3 bases, with 4 bases lying between them. CDR3 sequence: CASSLTDTQYF. The covered CDR3 bases are TGTGCCAGCAGTCTAACAGATACG. Full variable domain (outside the CDR3, taken from reference TRBV7-9 and TRBJ2-3): DTGVSQNPRHKITKRGQNVTFRCDPISEHNRLYWYRQTLGQGPEFLTYFQNEAQLEKSRLLSDRFSAERPKGSFSTLEIQRTEQGDSAMYLCASSLTDTQYFGPGTRLTVL.

Regarding this clone: The read halts 3 residues ahead of the CDR3 end, with the missing end drawn from the germline J gene. The chain employs TRBV13 and TRBJ2-7, with D perhaps matching TRBD2 (5 bases). The CDR3 sequence is 14 residues long. Germline V CDR1 and CDR2: PRHDT, FYEKMQ (reference sequence). The V and J ends lost 0 bases and 6 bases respectively, with 12 bases between them. CDR3 bases read: TGTGCCAGCAGCTTAGGCTCCTCTAGCACCGAG. It translates to CASSLGSSSTE. The CDR3, in full, reads CASSLGSSSTEQYF.

Worth noting for this clone: With the read ending 3 residues before the CDR3 end, the germline J gene is used to fill in that end. This rearrangement joins TRBV14 to TRBJ1-4; D is unclear. From germline, CDR1 is SGHDN and CDR2 FVKESK. The CDR3 spans 16 residues. Trimming pared 2 bases from V and 4 bases from J, leaving 14 bases between. CDR3 DNA, as far as it was read: TGTGCCAGCAGCCAACCACCGAGGCGGGTTAATGAAAAA. Amino acid sequence: CASSQPPRRVNEK. The complete CDR3 sequence is CASSQPPRRVNEKLFF.

Details on this clone: The read terminates 3 residues ahead of where the CDR3 ends, so the germline J gene completes it. The rearrangement links TRBV30 to TRBJ2-7, with a tentative D call TRBD1 (6 bases). The germline V and J ends were trimmed by 4 bases and 2 bases, with 12 bases remaining between them. The CDR3 contains 13 residues. The germline V gene encodes CDR1 GTSNPN and CDR2 SVGIG (reference sequence). Incomplete CDR3 DNA: TGTGCCTGGAACTCCGGGACAACCTACGAG. This translates into CAWNSGTTYE. The whole CDR3 sequence is CAWNSGTTYEQYF. The variable domain in full, with the rest retrieved from reference TRBV30 and TRBJ2-7, is SQTIHQWPATLVQPVGSPLSLECTVEGTSNPNLYWYRQAAGRGLQLLFYSVGIGQISSEVPQNLSASRPQDRQFILSSKKLLLSDSGFYLCAWNSGTTYEQYFGPGTRLTVT.

Notes on this clone: The CDR3 end falls 3 residues outside the read, so it is completed with the germline J gene. This chain links TRBV5-5 with TRBJ2-7; D is possibly TRBD2 (5 bases). The V gene's germline CDR1 is SGHKS and CDR2 YYEKEE (reference sequence). The CDR3 is made up of 13 amino acids. V gave up 4 bases and J gave up 3 bases, with 11 bases separating them. The DNA read from the CDR3 is TGTGCCAGCAGCCCGGACGGGGTCTACGAG. Protein product: CASSPDGVYE. The full CDR3 protein is CASSPDGVYEQYF.

Concerning this clone itself: The CDR3 is cut off 3 residues early in the read; its end comes from the germline J gene. The J gene is TRBJ2-1, the V gene TRBV5-1, with a weak D call TRBD1 (6 bases). The CDR3 runs to 15 residues. Trimming removed 5 bases from V and 4 bases from J, with 16 bases in between. Germline V gene data show CDR1 as SGHRS and CDR2 as YFSETQ. The CDR3 bases that were read are TGCGCCAGCAGTTTTTTTGGGGACACATACAATGAG. Protein product: CASSFFGDTYNE. The CDR3 in full is CASSFFGDTYNEQFF.

Comments on this clone: Read data end 3 residues before the CDR3 end; the end is taken from the germline J gene. This sequence joins TRBV23-1 and TRBJ2-7; possibly TRBD2 for D (5 bases). TRBV23-1 is an ORF for which the function is uncertain. CDR3 size: 12 residues. Deletions cut 4 bases from V and 6 bases from J, with 10 bases between. Here the CDR3 reads CASSPGESEQYF. Partial CDR3 DNA: TGCGCCAGCAGTCCCGGGGAGAGCGAG.

Concerning this clone itself: The read stops 3 residues short of the end of the CDR3; the missing end is completed from the germline J gene. The J gene is TRBJ2-7, the V gene TRBV18; 7 positions agree with TRBD1. CDR1 is KGHSH and CDR2 is LQKENI in the germline V gene. Trimming removed 2 bases from V and 2 bases from J; junction bases left unmatched: 3. The CDR3 is 14 amino acids. The CDR3 spells CASSPGTEAYEQYF. The CDR3 DNA, read in part, is TGTGCCAGCTCACCAGGGACAGAGGCCTACGAG.

Note on this clone: The DNA ends 3 residues before the CDR3 does, and the rest of the CDR3 is filled in from the germline J gene. The chain joins TRBV29-1 to TRBJ2-2, with D perhaps matching TRBD2 (6 bases). The germline gives CDR1 SQVTM, CDR2 ANQGSEA. The CDR3 covers 12 residues. CDR3: CSALEEGEKLFF. Incomplete CDR3 DNA: TGCAGCGCCCTGGAGGAGGGCGAAAAG.

To note about this clone: The missing CDR3 end, 3 residues past where the read stops, is filled in from the germline J gene. The V call is TRBV2, the J call TRBJ2-7, with D unclear. Trimming stripped 6 bases from V and 5 bases from J, with 14 bases between. The germline V gene has CDR1 SNHLY and CDR2 FYNNEI. CDR3 length equals 13 residues. The CDR3 loop reads CASSPDSTDEQYF. The covered CDR3 bases are TGTGCCAGCAGCCCCGACTCGACGGACGAG.

Comment on this clone: The read comes to an end 3 residues before the CDR3 does, leaving the germline J gene to fill in the end. This sequence joins TRBV4-1 and TRBJ2-2; 13 bases agree with TRBD2. The CDR3 totals 18 residues. The ends lost 3 bases at V and 5 bases at J; junction bases unmatched: 9. Germline V gene data show CDR1 as MGHRA and CDR2 as YSYEKL. The chain's CDR3 is CASSHPLAGGPGTGELFF. The part of the CDR3 DNA that was read is TGCGCCAGCAGCCACCCACTAGCGGGGGGGCCTGGAACCGGGGAG.